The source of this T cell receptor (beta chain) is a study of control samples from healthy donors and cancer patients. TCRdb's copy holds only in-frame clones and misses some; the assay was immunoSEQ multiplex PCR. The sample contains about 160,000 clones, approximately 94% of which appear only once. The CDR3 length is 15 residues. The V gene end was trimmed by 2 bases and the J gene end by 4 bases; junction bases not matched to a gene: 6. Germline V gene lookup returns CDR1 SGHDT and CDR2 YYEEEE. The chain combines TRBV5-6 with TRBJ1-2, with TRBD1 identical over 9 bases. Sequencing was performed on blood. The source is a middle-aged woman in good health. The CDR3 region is CASSFTGTGPYGYTF. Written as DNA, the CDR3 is TGTGCCAGCAGCTTTACCGGGACAGGGCCCTATGGCTACACCTTC.